The next 16 T cell receptor beta chains were all read from a single sample in a study of T-cell reconstitution after alpha-beta-depleted transplantation in children. This sample's TCRbeta library carried unique molecular identifier barcodes. TCRdb analysed the PCR reads with MiXCR anew, one entry per CDR3 protein. The repertoire holds about 640,000 distinct CDR3 sequences, with roughly 17% as singletons. The specimen comprised PBMCs from the stem cell graft donor, sampled from the stem cell graft. Source of these receptors: a human donor who donated a stem cell graft to a child with acute myeloid leukemia.

This chain joins TRBV11-1 and TRBJ1-5; TRBD1 matches at 10 bases. J was trimmed by 5 bases and V by 1 base; bases with no gene match: 11. CDR3 length equals 18 residues. Germline assignment: CDR1 SGHAT and CDR2 FQDESV (reference sequence). This CDR3 is CASSLGTGQGEADQPQHF. In DNA, the CDR3 is TGTGCCAGCAGCTTAGGAACAGGACAGGGGGAAGCCGATCAGCCCCAGCATTTT.

This clonotype turned up a few times. The chain employs TRBV7-9 and TRBJ2-7, with 11 bases aligning to TRBD2. V shed 5 bases, J shed 1 base, and the junction held 7 bases outside the gene matches. Per the germline V gene, CDR1 is SEHNR and CDR2 is FQNEAQ (reference sequence). The CDR3 spans 16 residues. CDR3 in amino acids: CASSHPRLAGSYEQYF. In DNA, the CDR3 is TGTGCCAGCAGCCACCCCAGACTAGCGGGGTCCTACGAGCAGTACTTC. Filled out from reference TRBV7-9 and TRBJ2-7, the complete variable domain reads DTGVSQNPRHKITKRGQNVTFRCDPISEHNRLYWYRQTLGQGPEFLTYFQNEAQLEKSRLLSDRFSAERPKGSFSTLEIQRTEQGDSAMYLCASSHPRLAGSYEQYFGPGTRLTVT.

V usage is TRBV7-2 and J usage is TRBJ1-3; D remains unclear. Per the germline V gene, CDR1 is SGHTA and CDR2 is FQGNSA. This CDR3 comprises 15 residues. V was trimmed by 5 bases and J by 0 bases, leaving 11 bases between them. The CDR3, as DNA: TGTGCCAGCAGCCTATATTTCCGCTCTGGAAACACCATATATTTT. It encodes CASSLYFRSGNTIYF.

Ten or more counts support this clonotype. The chain carries TRBV20-1 and TRBJ1-1; 9 nucleotides match TRBD1. The V gene end was trimmed by 2 bases and the J gene end by 3 bases; junction bases not matched to a gene: 10. The CDR3 sequence is 16 residues long. Germline V lookup: CDR1 DFQATT, CDR2 SNEGSKA (reference sequence). The CDR3 region is CSARRAYGTGYTEAFF. The CDR3 DNA reads TGCAGTGCTAGAAGAGCTTACGGGACAGGGTACACTGAAGCTTTCTTT.

Written as DNA, the CDR3 is TGTGCCAGCAGCCCGAGTCGGGGGCCCCTCTACGAGCAGTACTTC. It specifies CASSPSRGPLYEQYF. The chain uses TRBV7-9 and TRBJ2-7, with D perhaps being TRBD1 or TRBD2 (6 bases each). V lost 5 bases and J lost 3, with 17 bases in between. The germline gives CDR1 SEHNR, CDR2 FQNEAQ (reference sequence). The CDR3 runs to 15 residues.

To note about this clonotype: At one end, the junction sequence differs from germline, possibly due to a read error. The chain joins TRBV3-1 to TRBJ1-3, with D possibly TRBD1 on 6 matching bases. The CDR3 contains 18 residues. Germline V lookup: CDR1 LGHDT, CDR2 YNNKEL (reference sequence). The CDR3 region has the DNA TGTACCAGCAGTTTTTACCGACCGTACAGGGCCGATGGAAACACCATATATTTT. It is translated as CTSSFYRPYRADGNTIYF. The complete variable domain, with remaining parts taken from reference TRBV3-1 and TRBJ1-3, reads DTAVSQTPKYLVTQMGNDKSIKCEQNLGHDTMYWYKQDSKKFLKIMFSYNNKELIINETVPNRFSPKSPDKAHLNLHINSLELGDSAVYFCTSSFYRPYRADGNTIYFGEGSWLTVV.

V gene TRBV28 combines with J gene TRBJ1-2, with no clear D. This CDR3 region has 11 residues. The V end lost 5 bases, the J end lost 14 bases, and 15 bases lay between the germline ends. Germline V CDR1 and CDR2: MDHEN, SYDVKM. CDR3 protein: CASSAPEVTTF. The CDR3 DNA sequence: TGTGCCAGCAGTGCGCCCGAAGTAACGACCTTC.

J is TRBJ2-5 and V is TRBV4-1, with no clear D. Germline V gene lookup returns CDR1 MGHRA and CDR2 YSYEKL. This CDR3 has 14 residues. The V end lost 0 bases, the J end lost 5 bases, and 10 bases lay between the germline ends. The CDR3 DNA reads TGCGCCAGCAGCCAAGATCTCCGACGGGAGACCCAGTACTTC. It specifies CASSQDLRRETQYF.

This clonotype was observed at least ten times. The chain has TRBV12-3 or TRBV12-4 and TRBJ2-1, with 7 bases matching TRBD1. V was clipped by 5 bases and J by 9 bases; unmatched bases: 10. CDR3 length: 14 amino acids. CDR3 coding DNA: TGTGCCAGCAGTCTGAATTACAGGGGTACTGAGCAGTTCTTC. This sequence encodes CASSLNYRGTEQFF.

This clonotype showed up many times. V and J are TRBV5-5 and TRBJ2-5; 12 bases are shared with TRBD1. Germline V gene data show CDR1 as SGHKS and CDR2 as YYEKEE (reference sequence). The CDR3 runs 14 residues. V was pared by 0 bases and J by 9 bases, with 3 bases of the junction left unmatched. The DNA of the CDR3 is TGTGCCAGCAGCTTGGCCGGGACAGGGGGCTCCCAGTACTTC. As protein: CASSLAGTGGSQYF.

Ten or more counts support this clonotype. The chain has TRBV20-1 and TRBJ2-1; D ambiguous. The germline V and J ends were trimmed by 2 bases and 15 bases, with 14 bases remaining between them. The length of the CDR3 is 11 residues. Germline CDR1 reads DFQATT; CDR2 reads SNEGSKA (reference sequence). CDR3 nucleotide sequence: TGCAGTGCTAGATCTGGCGCGAAGCCGTTCTTC. This sequence encodes CSARSGAKPFF.

This clonotype appeared many times. The chain combines TRBV7-2 with TRBJ1-6, with a possible D match to TRBD1 (5 bases). The ends were cut back, 7 bases at V and 7 bases at J, with 8 bases in the middle. Germline CDR1 and CDR2: SGHTA and FQGNSA. CDR3 size: 12 residues. CDR3: CASTGGNSPLHF. CDR3 sequence (DNA): TGTGCCAGCACCGGGGGGAATTCACCCCTCCACTTT. The full variable domain, its missing parts supplied by reference TRBV7-2 and TRBJ1-6, is GAGVSQSPSNKVTEKGKDVELRCDPISGHTALYWYRQSLGQGLEFLIYFQGNSAPDKSGLPSDRFSAERTGGSVSTLTIQRTQQEDSAVYLCASTGGNSPLHFGNGTRLTVT.

Many counts were recorded for this clonotype. The rearrangement uses TRBV6-5 and TRBJ2-3; 7 bases fit TRBD1. The germline gives CDR1 MNHEY, CDR2 SVGAGI. Trimming cost V 2 bases and J 9 bases; bases outside gene matches: 5. The CDR3 is 13 residues long. The CDR3 DNA reads TGTGCCAGCAGTTACGGGGACAGAGGGACGCAGTATTTT. Residues: CASSYGDRGTQYF.

V gene TRBV30 combines with J gene TRBJ2-7, with D unclear. CDR1 GTSNPN and CDR2 SVGIG come from the germline V gene (reference sequence). The CDR3 is 12 amino acids. Trimming pared 1 base from V and 1 base from J, leaving 5 bases between. CDR3: CAWSGFSYEQYF. Here the CDR3 DNA reads TGTGCCTGGAGTGGGTTTTCCTACGAGCAGTACTTC.

In its sample, this clonotype was seen a few times. The chain employs TRBV20-1 and TRBJ2-1, with D perhaps given as TRBD1 or TRBD2 (7 bases each). This CDR3 has 14 amino acids. Germline V lookup: CDR1 DFQATT, CDR2 SNEGSKA (reference sequence). V was pared by 3 bases and J by 3 bases, with 12 bases between. The CDR3 spells CSASRGGGYNEQFF. The CDR3 DNA reads TGCAGTGCTAGCAGGGGGGGGGGCTACAATGAGCAGTTCTTC.

The chain has TRBV7-2 and TRBJ1-5; tentatively, D is TRBD1 (5 bases). The V gene's germline CDR1 is SGHTA and CDR2 FQGNSA. The CDR3 runs 16 residues. Trimming pared 1 base from V and 4 bases from J, leaving 14 bases between. The CDR3 DNA reads TGTGCCAGCAGCTTAGAGCGGGGTGGGGGGAATCAGCCCCAGCATTTT. Amino acids: CASSLERGGGNQPQHF.